This is a list of T cell receptor beta chains from one sample in a study of blood T cell repertoires in COVID-19. The protocol was immunoSEQ multiplex PCR, while the TCRdb copy is restricted to in-frame clones and leaves out a portion. Here the sample spans 250,000 or so clones, about nine tenths being singletons. Material for sequencing was PBMCs or T cells enriched from blood (not recorded which). Receptors originate from a woman aged 25 to 45 with acute COVID-19. CDR3s include the opening cysteine and the closing phenylalanine or tryptophan. Fields, in order: CDR3 protein, J gene, clone size, V gene. Rows may omit the clone size; those that give it use once, few, many or a size class.

cdr3_aa: CASSPLRNTIYF
j_call: TRBJ1-3
clone_size: NA
v_call: TRBV12-3/TRBV12-4

cdr3_aa: CASSRGGVSSYEQYF
j_call: TRBJ2-7
clone_size: NA
v_call: TRBV6-5

cdr3_aa: CASSRLGQGGAGELFF
j_call: TRBJ2-2
clone_size: NA
v_call: TRBV28

cdr3_aa: CAAGGTSNTGELFF
j_call: TRBJ2-2
clone_size: NA
v_call: TRBV19

cdr3_aa: CASSQDSSNTEAFF
j_call: TRBJ1-1
clone_size: NA
v_call: TRBV7-3

cdr3_aa: CASSQDSSGSAYEQYF
j_call: TRBJ2-7
clone_size: few
v_call: TRBV4-1

cdr3_aa: CASRTGLAGWEQYF
j_call: TRBJ2-7
clone_size: few
v_call: TRBV5-1

cdr3_aa: CASSLLGQGPDTQYF
j_call: TRBJ2-3
clone_size: once
v_call: TRBV5-4

cdr3_aa: CARSFGTYGYTF
j_call: TRBJ1-2
clone_size: NA
v_call: TRBV5-3

cdr3_aa: CATSDTWDRGGWGNQPQHF
j_call: TRBJ1-5
clone_size: NA
v_call: TRBV24-1

cdr3_aa: CASSQFLSSGNTIYF
j_call: TRBJ1-3
clone_size: few
v_call: TRBV14

cdr3_aa: CASSLGLASGSLSYEQYF
j_call: TRBJ2-7
clone_size: NA
v_call: TRBV5-1

cdr3_aa: CASSVDRWNTEAFF
j_call: TRBJ1-1
clone_size: NA
v_call: TRBV19

cdr3_aa: CASSQLACGPGSLSNQPQHF
j_call: TRBJ1-5
clone_size: NA
v_call: TRBV14

cdr3_aa: CAWDPQEGPKNIQYF
j_call: TRBJ2-4
clone_size: NA
v_call: TRBV30

cdr3_aa: CSVITTGTGSTDTQYF
j_call: TRBJ2-3
clone_size: NA
v_call: TRBV29-1

cdr3_aa: CASKVAIGLAEYNEQFF
j_call: TRBJ2-1
clone_size: NA
v_call: TRBV19

cdr3_aa: CAISESPRGWDSPLHF
j_call: TRBJ1-6
clone_size: NA
v_call: TRBV10-3

cdr3_aa: CASSPRQGTYEQYF
j_call: TRBJ2-7
clone_size: NA
v_call: TRBV27

cdr3_aa: CASSLVEQPNEKLFF
j_call: TRBJ1-4
clone_size: NA
v_call: TRBV5-1

cdr3_aa: CATSRRRNSHHEQYF
j_call: TRBJ2-7
clone_size: NA
v_call: TRBV15

cdr3_aa: CASSPLDRDRVDYEQYF
j_call: TRBJ2-7
clone_size: NA
v_call: TRBV4-3

cdr3_aa: CASSQNRGPNYGYTF
j_call: TRBJ1-2
clone_size: NA
v_call: TRBV6-4

cdr3_aa: CASSVGTATYEQYF
j_call: TRBJ2-7
clone_size: once
v_call: TRBV9

cdr3_aa: CASSQAPGTSGRLYEQYF
j_call: TRBJ2-7
clone_size: NA
v_call: TRBV4-2

cdr3_aa: CASSYSSESYGYTF
j_call: TRBJ1-2
clone_size: NA
v_call: TRBV6-2/TRBV6-3

cdr3_aa: CSVEDLERLDEQFF
j_call: TRBJ2-1
clone_size: once
v_call: TRBV29-1

cdr3_aa: CATSRARTSGSSYEQYF
j_call: TRBJ2-7
clone_size: NA
v_call: TRBV15

cdr3_aa: CASSPTTGESNGYTF
j_call: TRBJ1-2
clone_size: NA
v_call: TRBV18

cdr3_aa: CAWSGAAAVLGTQYF
j_call: TRBJ2-5
clone_size: NA
v_call: TRBV30

cdr3_aa: CAIGGGGYTF
j_call: TRBJ1-2
clone_size: few
v_call: TRBV10-3

cdr3_aa: CASSGTVNTEAFF
j_call: TRBJ1-1
clone_size: NA
v_call: TRBV5-4

cdr3_aa: CASSRNPNEQFF
j_call: TRBJ2-1
clone_size: NA
v_call: TRBV4-1

cdr3_aa: CASSLSGLSGEAKNIQYF
j_call: TRBJ2-4
clone_size: NA
v_call: TRBV28

cdr3_aa: CASSVAPGGSNTGELFF
j_call: TRBJ2-2
clone_size: NA
v_call: TRBV9

cdr3_aa: CASSIDGGGLAGSTDTQYF
j_call: TRBJ2-3
clone_size: once
v_call: TRBV19

cdr3_aa: CASSRDRDYYTF
j_call: TRBJ1-2
clone_size: NA
v_call: TRBV11-2

cdr3_aa: CASSQDPTSGYNEQFF
j_call: TRBJ2-1
clone_size: NA
v_call: TRBV3-1/TRBV3-2

cdr3_aa: CASSQEEPGEQFF
j_call: TRBJ2-1
clone_size: NA
v_call: TRBV3-1/TRBV3-2

cdr3_aa: CASSYTTSGRGGSYNEQFF
j_call: TRBJ2-1
clone_size: NA
v_call: TRBV13